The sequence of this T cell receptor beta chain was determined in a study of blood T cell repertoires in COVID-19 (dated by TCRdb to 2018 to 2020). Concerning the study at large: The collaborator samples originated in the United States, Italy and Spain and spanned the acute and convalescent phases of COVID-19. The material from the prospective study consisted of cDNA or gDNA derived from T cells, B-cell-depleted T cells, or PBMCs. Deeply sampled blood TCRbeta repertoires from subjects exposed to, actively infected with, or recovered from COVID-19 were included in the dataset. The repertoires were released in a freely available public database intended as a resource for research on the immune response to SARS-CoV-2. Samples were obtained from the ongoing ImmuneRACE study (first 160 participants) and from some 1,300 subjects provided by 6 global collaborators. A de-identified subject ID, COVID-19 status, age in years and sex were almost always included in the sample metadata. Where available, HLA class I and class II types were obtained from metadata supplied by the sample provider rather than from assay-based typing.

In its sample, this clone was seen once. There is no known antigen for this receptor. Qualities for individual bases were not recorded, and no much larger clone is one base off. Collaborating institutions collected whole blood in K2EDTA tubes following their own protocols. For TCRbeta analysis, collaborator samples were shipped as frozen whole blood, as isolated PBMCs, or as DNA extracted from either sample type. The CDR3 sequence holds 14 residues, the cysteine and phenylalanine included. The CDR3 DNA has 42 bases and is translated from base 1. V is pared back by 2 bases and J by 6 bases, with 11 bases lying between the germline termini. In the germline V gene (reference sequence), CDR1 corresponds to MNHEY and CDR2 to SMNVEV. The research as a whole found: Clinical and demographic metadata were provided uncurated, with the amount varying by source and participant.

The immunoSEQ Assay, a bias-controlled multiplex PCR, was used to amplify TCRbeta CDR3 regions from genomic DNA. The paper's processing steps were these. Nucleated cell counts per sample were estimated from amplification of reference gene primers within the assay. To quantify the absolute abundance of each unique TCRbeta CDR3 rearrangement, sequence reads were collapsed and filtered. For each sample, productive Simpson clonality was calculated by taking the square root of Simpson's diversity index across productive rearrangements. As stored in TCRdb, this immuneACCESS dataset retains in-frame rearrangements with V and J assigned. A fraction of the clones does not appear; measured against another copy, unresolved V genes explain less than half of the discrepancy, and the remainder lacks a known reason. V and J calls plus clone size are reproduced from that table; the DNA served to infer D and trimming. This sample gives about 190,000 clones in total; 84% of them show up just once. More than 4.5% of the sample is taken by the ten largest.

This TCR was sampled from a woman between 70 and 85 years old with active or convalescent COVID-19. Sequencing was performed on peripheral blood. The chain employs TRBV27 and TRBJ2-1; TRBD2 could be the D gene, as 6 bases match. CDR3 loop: CASSLAGPFNEQFF. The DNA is TGTGCCAGCAGTTTAGCGGGGCCTTTCAATGAGCAGTTCTTC.